A selection of T cell receptor beta chains follows, all from one sample in a study of blood T cell repertoires in COVID-19. Libraries were prepared by immunoSEQ multiplex PCR; TCRdb keeps only in-frame clonotypes and omits some of them. In the table there are roughly 260,000 clones, around 80% of which are singletons. What was sequenced was peripheral blood. The source of these receptors is a woman aged 40 to 49 with active or convalescent COVID-19. The CDR3 runs from the conserved cysteine through the conserved F or W. D genes are given only for firm matches. The size of a clone is reported for some rows only, either as once, few or many, or as a class for expanded clones.

.	TRBV25-1	.	TRBJ2-6	TGTGCCAGCAGTGGGAGGCAGGGGCAGAGTGGGGCCAACGTCCTGACTTTC	CASSGRQGQSGANVLTF
many	TRBV28	.	TRBJ1-2	TGTGCGTCGCTCAGGGCCCCAAACTATGGCTACACCTTC	CASLRAPNYGYTF
.	TRBV7-6	TRBD1	TRBJ2-7	TGTGCCAGCGGGTTGGGACAGGCCTACGAGCAGTACTTC	CASGLGQAYEQYF
.	TRBV12-3/TRBV12-4	TRBD1	TRBJ1-3	TGTGCCAGCAGCCTGGACAGGGTCCGCACCATATATTTT	CASSLDRVRTIYF
.	TRBV11-2	.	TRBJ2-7	TGTGCCAGCAGCTTACCGACAGGTACCTACGAGCAGTACTTC	CASSLPTGTYEQYF
.	TRBV6-5	.	TRBJ1-2	TGTGCCAGCACCAGGGCAGGGGCATTGCATGGCTACACCTTC	CASTRAGALHGYTF
.	TRBV11-2	TRBD2	TRBJ2-5	TGTGCCAGCAGCTTGGGACTAGCGGGTTCGCAAGAGACCCAGTACTTC	CASSLGLAGSQETQYF
.	TRBV12-3/TRBV12-4	.	TRBJ1-1	TGTGCCAGCAGTTTAGCGGTGGGACAAAGGGCTTTCTTT	CASSLAVGQRAFF
few	TRBV10-3	.	TRBJ1-1	TGTGCCATCAGTTACCGGGGTGAAGCTTTCTTT	CAISYRGEAFF
.	TRBV4-1	.	TRBJ1-5	TGCGCCAGCAGCCTCAGGTCACTGACCAATCAGCCCCAGCATTTT	CASSLRSLTNQPQHF
.	TRBV6-5	.	TRBJ2-3	TGTGCCAGCAGTTACTCCGACTCCCCGCGGGATACGCAGTATTTT	CASSYSDSPRDTQYF
.	TRBV30	TRBD2	TRBJ2-1	TGTGCCTGGAGTGGGGCTAGCGGGCTGCGGGAGCAGTTCTTC	CAWSGASGLREQFF
.	TRBV5-4	TRBD2	TRBJ2-3	TGTGCCAGCAGCTTGGGGGCGGGGGGGCCCGGAGATACGCAGTATTTT	CASSLGAGGPGDTQYF
.	TRBV2	.	TRBJ1-2	TGTGCCAGCAGTGATGAGGGTAACTATGGCTACACCTTC	CASSDEGNYGYTF
many	TRBV19	.	TRBJ2-5	TGTGCCAGTAGTATTGGTGGCGGCCTGTACCAAGAGACCCAGTACTTC	CASSIGGGLYQETQYF
.	TRBV7-2	.	TRBJ2-7	TGTGCCAGCACCCGTAGCTCCTACGAGCAGTACTTC	CASTRSSYEQYF
.	TRBV28	.	TRBJ1-5	TGTGCCAGCAGCGGACAAATTAATCAGCCCCAGCATTTT	CASSGQINQPQHF
few	TRBV28	.	TRBJ1-5	TGTGCCAGCAGTTTGGGCCTCCCCGGACAGCCCCAGCATTTT	CASSLGLPGQPQHF
.	TRBV7-3	.	TRBJ2-2	TGTGCCAGCAGCTTAGGGCAGGCGGGCACCCCCGGGGAGCTGTTTTTT	CASSLGQAGTPGELFF
once	TRBV7-7	TRBD2	TRBJ2-3	TGTGCCAGCAGCGGGACTAGTTCTAGCACAGATACGCAGTATTTT	CASSGTSSSTDTQYF
.	TRBV3-1/TRBV3-2	.	TRBJ2-2	TGTGCCAGCAGCCAGACCCGGAAGGCGGGTCTGGCCGGGGAGCTGTTTTTT	CASSQTRKAGLAGELFF
.	TRBV14	.	TRBJ1-1	TGTGCCAGCAGCCGGTCCAGGGACACTGAAGCTTTCTTT	CASSRSRDTEAFF
.	TRBV19	TRBD2	TRBJ2-7	TGTGCCAGTAGTTACCAGCGGGGGGCCGGGGGCAACGAGCAGTACTTC	CASSYQRGAGGNEQYF
.	TRBV5-4	.	TRBJ1-3	TGTGCCAGCAGCTTGGCAGGGGTGGCCGGAAACACCATATATTTT	CASSLAGVAGNTIYF
.	TRBV6-5	.	TRBJ1-1	TGTGCCAGCAGTTGGACTCTTGGAAGGACTGAAGCTTTCTTT	CASSWTLGRTEAFF
.	TRBV2	TRBD1	TRBJ1-6	TGTGCCAGCAGTGAATATCAGGGGGCGGTCAATTCACCCCTCCACTTT	CASSEYQGAVNSPLHF